This T cell receptor beta chain derives from a study of T cells in Graves' hyperthyroidism and ophthalmopathy. Across the whole study: Peripheral blood samples were taken at initial diagnosis, prior to any treatment.

Study findings and constraints: In the blood, most expanded thyroid clonotypes above 0.001 appeared as well. The model anticipated ophthalmopathy a median about 6.5 months pre-onset.

The ends lost 5 bases at V and 6 bases at J; junction bases unmatched: 5. The CDR3 sequence is 14 residues long. Germline V CDR1 and CDR2: MNHNS, SASEGT. Notes on this clonotype: As yet, its antigen is unknown.

TCR beta CDR3 sequences were amplified from RNA transcripts. The HTBI primer set drove a first-round RT-PCR of the TCR CDR3. TCRdb used MiXCR to reprocess the multiplex PCR reads, holding one entry per CDR3 protein. The profile shows some 300,000 distinct CDR3 sequences, around 15% of them singletons. V usage is TRBV6-1 and J usage is TRBJ1-4, with TRBD1 matching 8 bases. The TCR sequence derives from a woman aged 40 to 49 with Graves' hyperthyroidism. The sequenced sample was blood. CDR3 residues: CASSKDRVYEKLFF. The CDR3 region has the DNA TGTGCCAGCAGTAAGGACAGGGTCTATGAAAAACTGTTTTTT.